This T cell receptor beta chain is drawn from a study of blood T cell repertoires in COVID-19. Study context: Sites across the United States, Italy and Spain contributed samples from acute and convalescent COVID-19. PBMCs, B-cell-depleted T cells, or T cells provided the cDNA or gDNA that made up the material.

CDR3 length: 11 residues. The repertoire was sequenced with immunoSEQ multiplex PCR; TCRdb's copy has only in-frame clones and lacks some. The sample lists around 200,000 clones; about nine tenths were seen once. Participants reported their clinical history, and cohort assignment relied on those reports. The sequence was collected from a woman aged 40 to 49 with acute COVID-19. The specimen was PBMCs or T cells enriched from blood (not recorded which). The rearrangement joins TRBV21-1 to TRBJ1-2; the table gives TRBD1 as D, unverified against the DNA. TRBV21-1 is a recognized pseudogene. The CDR3 protein is CASRQTYGYTF. CDR3 sequence (DNA): TGTGCCAGCAGACAAACCTATGGCTACACCTTC.